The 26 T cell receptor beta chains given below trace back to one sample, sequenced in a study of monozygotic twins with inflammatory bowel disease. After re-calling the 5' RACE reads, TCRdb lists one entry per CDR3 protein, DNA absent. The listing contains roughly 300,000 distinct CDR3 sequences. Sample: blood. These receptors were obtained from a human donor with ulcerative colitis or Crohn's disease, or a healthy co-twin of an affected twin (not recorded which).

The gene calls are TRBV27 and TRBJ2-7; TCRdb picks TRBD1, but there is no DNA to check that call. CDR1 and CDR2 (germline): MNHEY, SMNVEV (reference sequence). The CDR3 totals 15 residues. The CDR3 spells CASSLSGGHTYEQYF.

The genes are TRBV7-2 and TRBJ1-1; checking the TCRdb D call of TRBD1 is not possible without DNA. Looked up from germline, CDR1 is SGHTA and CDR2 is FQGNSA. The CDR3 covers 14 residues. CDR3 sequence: CASSAGQGRTEAFF.

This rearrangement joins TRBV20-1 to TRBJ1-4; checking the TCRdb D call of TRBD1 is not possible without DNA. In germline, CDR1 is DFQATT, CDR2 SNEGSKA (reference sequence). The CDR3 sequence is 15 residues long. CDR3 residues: CSAKDSGDINEKLFF.

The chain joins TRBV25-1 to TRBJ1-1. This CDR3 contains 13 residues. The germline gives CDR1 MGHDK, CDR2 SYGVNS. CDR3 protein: CASRISSGGEAFF.

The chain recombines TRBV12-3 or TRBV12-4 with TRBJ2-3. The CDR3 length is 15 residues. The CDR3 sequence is CATTTGLASTDTQYF.

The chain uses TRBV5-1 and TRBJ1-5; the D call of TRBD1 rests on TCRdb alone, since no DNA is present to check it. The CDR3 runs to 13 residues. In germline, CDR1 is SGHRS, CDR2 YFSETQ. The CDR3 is CASSWTGGQPQHF. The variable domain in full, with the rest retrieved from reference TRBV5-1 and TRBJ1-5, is KAGVTQTPRYLIKTRGQQVTLSCSPISGHRSVSWYQQTPGQGLQFLFEYFSETQRNKGNFPGRFSGRQFSNSRSEMNVSTLELGDSALYLCASSWTGGQPQHFGDGTRLSIL.

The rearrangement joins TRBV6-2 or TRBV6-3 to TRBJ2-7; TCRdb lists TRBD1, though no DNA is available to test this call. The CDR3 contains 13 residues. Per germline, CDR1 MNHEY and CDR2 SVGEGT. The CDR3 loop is CASRTGQLYEQYF.

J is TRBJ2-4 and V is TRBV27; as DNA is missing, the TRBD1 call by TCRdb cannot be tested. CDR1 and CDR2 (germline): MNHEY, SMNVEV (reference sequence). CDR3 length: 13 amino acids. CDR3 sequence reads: CASSATGKNIQYF.

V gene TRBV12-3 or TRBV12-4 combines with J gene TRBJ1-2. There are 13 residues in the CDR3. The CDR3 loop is CASSLSVQREYTF.

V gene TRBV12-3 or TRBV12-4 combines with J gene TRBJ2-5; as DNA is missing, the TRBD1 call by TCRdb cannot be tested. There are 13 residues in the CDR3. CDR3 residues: CASSPRDPETQYF.

The CDR3: CASSKQTASYEQYF. The chain links TRBV12-3 or TRBV12-4 to TRBJ2-7. The CDR3 extends over 14 amino acids.

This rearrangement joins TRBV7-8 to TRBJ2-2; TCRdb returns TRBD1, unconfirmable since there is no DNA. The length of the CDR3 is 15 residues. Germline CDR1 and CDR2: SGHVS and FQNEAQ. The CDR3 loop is CASSGWDRDTGELFF.

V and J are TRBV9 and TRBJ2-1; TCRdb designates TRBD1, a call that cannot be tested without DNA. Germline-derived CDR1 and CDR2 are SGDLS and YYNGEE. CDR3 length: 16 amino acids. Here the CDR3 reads CASSVAGDPTYNEQFF.

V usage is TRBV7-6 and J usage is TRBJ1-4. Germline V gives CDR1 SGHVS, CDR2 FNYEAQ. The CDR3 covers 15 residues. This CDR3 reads CASSLFNSLSEKLFF.

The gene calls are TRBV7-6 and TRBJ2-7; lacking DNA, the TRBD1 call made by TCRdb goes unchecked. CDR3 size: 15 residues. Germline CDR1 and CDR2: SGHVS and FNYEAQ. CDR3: CASSLTGTGGYEQYF.

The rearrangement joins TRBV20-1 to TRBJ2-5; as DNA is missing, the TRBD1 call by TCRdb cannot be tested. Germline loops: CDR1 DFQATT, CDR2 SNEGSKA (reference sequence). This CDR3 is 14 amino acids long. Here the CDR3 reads CSARDELQGETQYF.

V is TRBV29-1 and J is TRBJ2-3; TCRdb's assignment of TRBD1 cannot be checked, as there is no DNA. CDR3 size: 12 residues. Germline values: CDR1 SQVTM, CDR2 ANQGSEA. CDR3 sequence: CSVEGTADTQYF.

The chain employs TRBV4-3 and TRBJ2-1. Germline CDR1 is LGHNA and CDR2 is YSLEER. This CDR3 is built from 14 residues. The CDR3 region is CASSQADRYNEQFF.

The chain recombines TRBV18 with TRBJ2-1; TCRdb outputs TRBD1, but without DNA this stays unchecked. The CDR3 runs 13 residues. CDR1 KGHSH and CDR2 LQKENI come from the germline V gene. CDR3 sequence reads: CASSRNTGNEQFF.

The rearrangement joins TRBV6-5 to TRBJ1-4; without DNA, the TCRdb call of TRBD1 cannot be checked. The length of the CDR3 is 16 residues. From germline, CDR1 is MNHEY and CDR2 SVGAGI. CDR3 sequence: CASSYDGDSWDEKLFF.

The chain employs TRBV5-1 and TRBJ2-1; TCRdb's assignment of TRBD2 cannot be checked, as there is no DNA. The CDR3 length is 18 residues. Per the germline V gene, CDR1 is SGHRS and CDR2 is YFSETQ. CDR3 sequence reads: CASSSSLAGGKGYNEQFF. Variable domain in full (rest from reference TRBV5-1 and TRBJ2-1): KAGVTQTPRYLIKTRGQQVTLSCSPISGHRSVSWYQQTPGQGLQFLFEYFSETQRNKGNFPGRFSGRQFSNSRSEMNVSTLELGDSALYLCASSSSLAGGKGYNEQFFGPGTRLTVL.

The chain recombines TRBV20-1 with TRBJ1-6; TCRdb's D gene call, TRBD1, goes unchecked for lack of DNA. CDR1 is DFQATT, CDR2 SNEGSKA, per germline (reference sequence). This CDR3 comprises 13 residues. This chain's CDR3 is CSANGSPNSPLHF.

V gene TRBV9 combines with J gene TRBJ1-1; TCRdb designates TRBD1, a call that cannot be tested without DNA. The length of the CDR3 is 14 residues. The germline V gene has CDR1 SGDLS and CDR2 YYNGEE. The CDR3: CASSEGGLNTEAFF. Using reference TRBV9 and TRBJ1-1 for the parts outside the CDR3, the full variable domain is DSGVTQTPKHLITATGQRVTLRCSPRSGDLSVYWYQQSLDQGLQFLIQYYNGEERAKGNILERFSAQQFPDLHSELNLSSLELGDSALYFCASSEGGLNTEAFFGQGTRLTVV.

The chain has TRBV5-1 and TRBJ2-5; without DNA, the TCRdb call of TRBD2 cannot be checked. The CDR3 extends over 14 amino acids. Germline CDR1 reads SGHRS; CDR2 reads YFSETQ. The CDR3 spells CASSFSGREETQYF.

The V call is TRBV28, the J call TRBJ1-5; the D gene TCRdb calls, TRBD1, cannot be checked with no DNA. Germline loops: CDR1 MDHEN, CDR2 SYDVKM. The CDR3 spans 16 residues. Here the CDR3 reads CASSFSGQGRNQPQHF.

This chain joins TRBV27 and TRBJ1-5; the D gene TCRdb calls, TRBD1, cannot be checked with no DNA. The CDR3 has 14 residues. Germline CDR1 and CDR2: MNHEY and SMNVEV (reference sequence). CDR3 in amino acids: CASSLGDANQPQHF.